This T cell receptor beta chain was obtained from a study of blood T cell repertoires in COVID-19. The CDR3 length is 15 residues. The trim removed 2 bases at V and 8 bases at J, leaving 7 bases unmatched. CDR1 and CDR2 from the germline V gene are KGHSH and LQKENI. Libraries were prepared by immunoSEQ multiplex PCR; TCRdb keeps only in-frame clonotypes and omits some of them. The sample has 200,000 to 250,000 clones, 70% to 90% seen once. This rearrangement joins TRBV18 to TRBJ2-2; 8 bases map to TRBD2. The TCR sequence derives from an elderly man with acute or convalescent COVID-19. The sequencing input was peripheral blood. The CDR3 coding sequence is TGTGCCAGCTCACCAGTGAGCGGGAGTGCTGGGGAGCTGTTTTTT. Residues: CASSPVSGSAGELFF.